This TCR beta chain was observed in a study of T cell responses to AZD1222 COVID-19 vaccine listed by TCRdb under 2021. Turning to the overall study: TCR sequencing was performed for some 250 trial participants, of whom some 200 were given two doses of AZD1222 and around 25 were given two doses of MenACWY control vaccine. Enrollment into the trials was organized by age into subgroups of 18-55, 56-69 and 70-plus years, and those subgroups contained approximately 150, 30 and 60 TCR-sequenced participants, respectively.

What this sample's time point label stands for: about 28 days (+/-7) after the second vaccine dose. Because spike-specific TCR depth and breadth did not differ between the two schedules, AZD1222 recipients who got a second dose at roughly 4 weeks were pooled with those who got a second dose at roughly 12 weeks. The vaccinee samples were drawn from two UK trials, COV001 and COV002, one of which was a single-blind randomized controlled phase 2/3 trial testing AZD1222 (ChAdOx1 nCoV-19) in healthy adults. For TCRbeta chain sequencing, PBMC samples were collected from trial participants at day 0 and at day 28 after the second dose. Summary of the overall study and its limitations: Spike-specific TCR breadth and depth rose significantly after two AZD1222 doses compared with day 0 and with MenACWY recipients. Nearly half of unique spike-specific TCRs reportedly recognized epitopes outside regions mutated in the B.1.351 and B.1.1.7 variants. Only six or seven AZD1222 recipients were SARS-CoV-2 seropositive at baseline, limiting conclusions about previously exposed vaccinees. No day 14 peak-response samples were available, so repertoires were characterized only after the peak T cell response. Vaccine-associated CD4 TCRs spanned the whole spike protein, with dominant responses in regions 160-218 and 743-854. Most participants were white British and females outnumbered males, and the authors suggested that clonal diversity may have been underestimated. The 56-69-year group was small, and its depth increase did not reach significance, likely because of low power.

Reading from cysteine to phenylalanine, the CDR3 counts 15 amino acids. Just the 45-base CDR3 DNA is kept, in frame starting at base 1. Trimming takes 3 bases from V and 0 bases from J, and the germline ends sit 9 bases apart. Sequences LNHDA (CDR1) and SQIVND (CDR2) are obtained from the germline V gene (reference sequence). The CDR3 regions of human TCRbeta chains were analyzed by immunosequencing. Concerning the study's data processing: Repertoire TCRs were checked for matches against a reference library of SARS-CoV-2-specific TCRs that had been generated using the MIRA antigen-specificity platform. Breadth was defined as the fraction of unique TCRs that were SARS-CoV-2-associated, and depth was defined as the fraction of total T cells that were SARS-CoV-2-associated. Each spike-specific TCR was assigned to its reactive spike region and to a CD4 or CD8 class using the MIRA data. Log10-transformed breadth and depth values were compared by one-way ANOVA with Sidak's multiple comparisons tests. TCRdb carries this immuneACCESS record with in-frame sequences only. Its versions omit some clonotypes, under half of them owing to an unresolved V gene in the studies checked, with the rest unexplained. The V and J calls and clone size are taken from that table; D and trimming were inferred from the DNA. This sample comprises about 110,000 clones, approximately 89% of them detected only once. Jointly, the top ten make up approximately 6.9% of the sample.

This clone came up once. No antigen is known for it. No per-base quality is available; no much larger clone lies one base away. Other nucleotide sequences from this sample produce the same CDR3. This receptor was identified in an adult who received the AZD1222 COVID-19 vaccine. Recombination connected TRBV19 to TRBJ1-5; the D gene identity is not certain. The starting material was peripheral blood, obtained 28 days after the second AZD1222 dose. The base sequence is TGTGCCAGTAGTATTGGAGGTTATAGCAATCAGCCCCAGCATTTT. This translates into CASSIGGYSNQPQHF. With the portions outside the CDR3 filled from the reference TRBV19 and TRBJ1-5 genes, the complete variable region becomes DGGITQSPKYLFRKEGQNVTLSCEQNLNHDAMYWYRQDPGQGLRLIYYSQIVNDFQKGDIAEGYSVSREKKESFPLTVTSAQKNPTAFYLCASSIGGYSNQPQHFGDGTRLSIL.